The TCR beta chain described here comes from a study of regulatory T cells in long-lasting Graves disease. The study, taken as a whole, reports: The study found TRBV28, TRBJ1-2 and TRBJ2-5 favored in persistent disease.

Through Arm-PCR of CDR3 regions and iRepertoire HTBI primers, TCR beta libraries were built. In TCRdb, the multiplex PCR reads were re-called with MiXCR into one record per CDR3 protein. The sample has about 620,000 distinct CDR3 sequences, 15% to 20% seen once; the top ten hold 15% to 20%. Between the trimmed V and J ends, which lost 3 bases and 2 bases, there was a span of 12 bases. The CDR3 extends over 15 amino acids. The time point was: newly diagnosed GD, antithyroid drugs for less than 3 months. PBMCs were the source of the RNA used for TCR sequencing. This clonotype was recorded many times. The antigen is undetermined. In addition, the sample was reused for a study of T cells in Graves' hyperthyroidism and ophthalmopathy. As that report states: Lactation, pregnancy, other autoimmune disease or uncontrolled infection excluded patients. HTBI primers were employed in a first-round RT-PCR of the TCR CDR3.

The sample was peripheral blood mononuclear cells (PBMCs), taken at new diagnosis, from a patient treated with antithyroid drugs. This receptor was obtained from a woman aged 25-40 years with Graves disease. The chain combines TRBV12-3 or TRBV12-4 with TRBJ2-3; D may match TRBD1 or TRBD2 (5 bases each). CDR3 in DNA: TGTGCCAGCAGTTTTGTGGGACGAATCACAGATACGCAGTATTTT. It codes for CASSFVGRITDTQYF.